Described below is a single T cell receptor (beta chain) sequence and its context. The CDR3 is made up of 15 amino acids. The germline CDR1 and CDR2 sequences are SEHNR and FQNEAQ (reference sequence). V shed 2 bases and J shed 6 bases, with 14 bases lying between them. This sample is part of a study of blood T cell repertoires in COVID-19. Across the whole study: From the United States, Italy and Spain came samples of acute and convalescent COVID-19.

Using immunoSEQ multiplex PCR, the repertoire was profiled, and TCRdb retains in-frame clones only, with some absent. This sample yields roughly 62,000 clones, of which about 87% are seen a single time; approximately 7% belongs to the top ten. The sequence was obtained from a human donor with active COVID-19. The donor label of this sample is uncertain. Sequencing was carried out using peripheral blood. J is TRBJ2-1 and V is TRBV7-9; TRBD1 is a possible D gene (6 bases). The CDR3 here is CASSLRGSAANEQFF. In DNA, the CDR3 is TGTGCCAGCAGCTTAAGGGGGAGTGCAGCCAATGAGCAGTTCTTC.